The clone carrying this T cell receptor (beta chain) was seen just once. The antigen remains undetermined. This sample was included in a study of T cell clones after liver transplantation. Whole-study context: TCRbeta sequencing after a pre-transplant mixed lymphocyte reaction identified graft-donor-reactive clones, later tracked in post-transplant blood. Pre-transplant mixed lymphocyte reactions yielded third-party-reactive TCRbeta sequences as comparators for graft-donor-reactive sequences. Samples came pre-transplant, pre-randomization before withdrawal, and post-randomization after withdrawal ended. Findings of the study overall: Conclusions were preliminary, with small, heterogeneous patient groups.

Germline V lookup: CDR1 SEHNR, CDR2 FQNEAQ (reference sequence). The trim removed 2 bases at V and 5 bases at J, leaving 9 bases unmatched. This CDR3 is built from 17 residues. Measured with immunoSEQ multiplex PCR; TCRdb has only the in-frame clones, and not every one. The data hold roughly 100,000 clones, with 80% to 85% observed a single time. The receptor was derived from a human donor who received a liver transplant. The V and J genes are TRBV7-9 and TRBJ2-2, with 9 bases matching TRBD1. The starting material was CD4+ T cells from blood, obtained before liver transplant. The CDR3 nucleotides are TGTGCCAGCAGCTTAAATGGGGGACAGGGACGGACCGGGGAGCTGTTTTTT. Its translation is CASSLNGGQGRTGELFF. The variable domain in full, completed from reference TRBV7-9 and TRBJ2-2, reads DTGVSQNPRHKITKRGQNVTFRCDPISEHNRLYWYRQTLGQGPEFLTYFQNEAQLEKSRLLSDRFSAERPKGSFSTLEIQRTEQGDSAMYLCASSLNGGQGRTGELFFGEGSRLTVL.